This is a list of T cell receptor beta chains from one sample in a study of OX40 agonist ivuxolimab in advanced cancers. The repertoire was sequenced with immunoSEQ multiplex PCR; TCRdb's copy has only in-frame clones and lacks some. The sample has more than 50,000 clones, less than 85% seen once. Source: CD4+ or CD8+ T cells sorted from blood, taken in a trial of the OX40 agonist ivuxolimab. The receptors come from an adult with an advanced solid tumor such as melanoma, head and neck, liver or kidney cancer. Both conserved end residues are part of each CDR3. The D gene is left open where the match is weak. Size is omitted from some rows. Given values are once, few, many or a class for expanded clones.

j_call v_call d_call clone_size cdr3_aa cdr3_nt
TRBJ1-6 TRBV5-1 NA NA CASSTGANNSPLHF TGCGCCAGCTCCACCGGAGCCAATAATTCACCCCTCCACTTT
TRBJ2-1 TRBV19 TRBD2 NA CASSPGTSGRASEQFF TGTGCCAGTAGTCCCGGGACTAGCGGGAGGGCCAGCGAGCAGTTCTTC
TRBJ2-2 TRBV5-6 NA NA CASSFGGAGELFF TGTGCCAGCAGCTTCGGGGGCGCCGGGGAGCTGTTTTTT
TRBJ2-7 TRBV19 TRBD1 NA CASSIGRRGQAWSRTYEQYF TGTGCCAGTAGTATAGGTCGAAGGGGACAGGCATGGAGCCGGACTTACGAGCAGTACTTC
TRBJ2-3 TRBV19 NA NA CASSIYRGDTQYF TGTGCCAGTAGTATCTATCGGGGGGATACGCAGTATTTT
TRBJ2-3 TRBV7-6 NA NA CASSPYTDTQYF TGTGCCAGCAGCCCCTACACAGATACGCAGTATTTT
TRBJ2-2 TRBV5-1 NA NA CASSYTGQSNTGELFF TGCGCCAGCAGCTATACTGGACAGTCGAACACCGGGGAGCTGTTTTTT
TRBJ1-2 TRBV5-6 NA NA CASSLPLAARDGYTF TGTGCCAGCAGCTTACCCTTAGCCGCCAGGGATGGCTACACCTTC
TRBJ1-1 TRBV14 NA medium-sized CASSLRRNTEAFF TGTGCCAGCAGCCTCCGAAGGAACACTGAAGCTTTCTTT
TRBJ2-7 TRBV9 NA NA CASSVGDVAYEQYF TGTGCCAGCAGCGTAGGGGACGTAGCCTACGAGCAGTACTTC
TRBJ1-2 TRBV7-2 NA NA CASSPRLIPYGYTF TGTGCCAGCAGCCCCCGCTTGATTCCTTATGGCTACACCTTC
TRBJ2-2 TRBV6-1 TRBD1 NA CASSYGTVNTGELFF TGTGCCAGCAGCTACGGGACAGTTAACACCGGGGAGCTGTTTTTT
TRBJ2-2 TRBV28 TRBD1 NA CASSLLLRGRATGELFF TGTGCCAGCAGTTTACTCCTCAGGGGGCGCGCCACCGGGGAGCTGTTTTTT
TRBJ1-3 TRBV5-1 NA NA CASSTDKAGNTIYF TGCGCCAGCAGCACGGACAAGGCTGGAAACACCATATATTTT
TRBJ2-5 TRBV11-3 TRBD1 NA CASSNSRDRQETQYF TGTGCCAGCAGCAACAGCCGGGACAGACAAGAGACCCAGTACTTC
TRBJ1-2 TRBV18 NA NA CASSPLEGVYIGYTF TGTGCCAGCTCACCACTGGAGGGGGTCTATATTGGCTACACCTTC
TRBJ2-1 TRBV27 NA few CASSRRNEQFF TGTGCCAGCAGTCGACGAAATGAGCAGTTCTTC
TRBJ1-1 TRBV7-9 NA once CASSLDSTETEAFF TGTGCCAGCAGCCTAGACTCGACAGAGACTGAAGCTTTCTTT
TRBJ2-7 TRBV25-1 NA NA CASSGGPYEQYF TGTGCCAGCAGTGGGGGACCTTACGAGCAGTACTTC
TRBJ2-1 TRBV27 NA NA CASSFESYNEQFF TGTGCCAGCAGTTTTGAGAGTTACAATGAGCAGTTCTTC
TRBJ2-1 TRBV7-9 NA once CASSLEATSQFF TGTGCCAGCAGCTTAGAGGCAACGAGCCAGTTCTTC
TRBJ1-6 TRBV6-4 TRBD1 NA CASSTDRADNSPLHF TGTGCCAGCAGTACGGACAGGGCCGATAATTCACCCCTCCACTTT
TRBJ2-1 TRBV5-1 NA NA CASSLLIPGTSYNEQFF TGCGCCAGCAGCTTACTAATACCAGGGACCTCCTACAATGAGCAGTTCTTC
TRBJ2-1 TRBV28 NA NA CASSFFGGVASYNEQFF TGTGCCAGCAGTTTTTTTGGGGGCGTTGCGTCCTACAATGAGCAGTTCTTC
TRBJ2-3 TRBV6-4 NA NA CASSRGDTQYF TGTGCCAGCAGCCGGGGAGATACGCAGTATTTT
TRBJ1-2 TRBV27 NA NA CASSYAANYGYTF TGTGCCAGCAGTTATGCTGCTAACTATGGCTACACCTTC
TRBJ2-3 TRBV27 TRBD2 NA CASSLRELAGHTDTQYF TGTGCCAGCAGTTTAAGGGAACTAGCGGGGCACACAGATACGCAGTATTTT
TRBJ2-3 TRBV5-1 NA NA CASSLGGSPDTQYF TGCGCCAGCAGCTTAGGGGGGAGTCCTGATACGCAGTATTTT
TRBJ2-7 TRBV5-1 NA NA CASSLGGVFYEQYF TGCGCCAGCAGCTTAGGAGGAGTTTTCTACGAGCAGTACTTC
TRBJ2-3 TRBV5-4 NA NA CASSLEGSSTDTQYF TGTGCCAGCAGCTTGGAGGGGTCAAGCACAGATACGCAGTATTTT
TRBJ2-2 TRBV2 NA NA CASSDWLATNTGELFF TGTGCCAGCAGTGATTGGCTAGCTACGAACACCGGGGAGCTGTTTTTT
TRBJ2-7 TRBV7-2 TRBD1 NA CASSLGQGGTYEQYF TGTGCCAGCAGCTTAGGACAGGGGGGGACCTACGAGCAGTACTTC
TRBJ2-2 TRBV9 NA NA CATSGGLETGELFF TGTGCCACGTCCGGGGGCTTAGAGACCGGGGAGCTGTTTTTT
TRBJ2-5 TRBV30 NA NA CAWTWGAKTQYF TGTGCCTGGACTTGGGGGGCGAAGACCCAGTACTTC
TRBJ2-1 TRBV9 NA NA CASSADRAGYNEQFF TGTGCCAGCAGCGCTGATCGAGCGGGCTACAATGAGCAGTTCTTC
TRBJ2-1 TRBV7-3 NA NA CASSLPGPLGEQFF TGTGCCAGCAGCTTACCGGGACCCCTCGGTGAGCAGTTCTTC
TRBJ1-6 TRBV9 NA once CASSVRAFSPLHF TGTGCCAGCAGCGTACGGGCCTTTTCACCCCTCCACTTT
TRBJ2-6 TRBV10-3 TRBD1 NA CAISESRGGTGANVLTF TGTGCCATCAGTGAGTCGCGAGGGGGCACTGGGGCCAACGTCCTGACTTTC
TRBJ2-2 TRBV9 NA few CASSAGPLPGGELFF TGTGCCAGCAGCGCGGGGCCACTTCCGGGCGGGGAGCTGTTTTTT
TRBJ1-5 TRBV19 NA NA CASSRTGLGQPQHF TGTGCCAGTAGCCGTACAGGGTTAGGGCAGCCCCAGCATTTT
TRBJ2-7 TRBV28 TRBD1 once CASSFTIGDRAFAYEQYF TGTGCCAGCAGTTTTACGATAGGGGACAGGGCCTTTGCCTACGAGCAGTACTTC
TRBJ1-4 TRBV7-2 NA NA CASSLVGGTNEKLFF TGTGCCAGCAGCTTAGTGGGAGGGACTAATGAAAAACTGTTTTTT
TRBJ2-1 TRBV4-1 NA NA CASSHMSGSSYNEQFF TGCGCCAGCAGCCATATGAGCGGAAGCTCCTACAATGAGCAGTTCTTC
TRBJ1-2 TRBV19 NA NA CASSIEGADGYTF TGTGCCAGTAGTATAGAGGGGGCTGATGGCTACACCTTC
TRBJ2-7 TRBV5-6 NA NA CASSPGTSLGQYF TGTGCCAGCAGCCCCGGGACCTCGCTAGGGCAGTACTTC
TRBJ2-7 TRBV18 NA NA CASSPPGGGLYYEQYF TGTGCCAGCTCACCACCGGGAGGGGGCTTATACTACGAGCAGTACTTC
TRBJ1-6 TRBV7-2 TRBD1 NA CASSYDRAYNSPLHF TGTGCCAGCAGTTACGACAGGGCTTATAATTCACCCCTCCACTTT
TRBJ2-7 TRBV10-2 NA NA CASRTSSYEQYF TGCGCCAGCAGGACCAGCTCCTACGAGCAGTACTTC
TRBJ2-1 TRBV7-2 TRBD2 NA CASSPTSGAYNEQFF TGTGCCAGCAGCCCGACTAGCGGGGCCTACAATGAGCAGTTCTTC
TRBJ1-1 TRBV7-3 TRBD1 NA CASSPQGATEAFF TGTGCCAGCAGCCCGCAGGGGGCCACTGAAGCTTTCTTT
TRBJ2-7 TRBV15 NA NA CATSTRTGYGQYF TGTGCCACCAGCACCCGAACAGGTTACGGGCAGTACTTC
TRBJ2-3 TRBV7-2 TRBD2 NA CASSLVAPSGFFSTDTQYF TGTGCCAGCAGCTTAGTCGCCCCTAGCGGATTTTTTAGCACAGATACGCAGTATTTT
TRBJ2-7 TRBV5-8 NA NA CASSLAWSLAYEQYF TGTGCCAGCAGCTTGGCTTGGTCACTAGCCTACGAGCAGTACTTC
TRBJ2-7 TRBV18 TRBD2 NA CASSPFSGRGTGEQYF TGTGCCAGCTCACCGTTTAGCGGGAGGGGAACAGGCGAGCAGTACTTC